This record covers a single T cell receptor (beta chain). This sample was included in a study of tumor and adjacent non-tumor tissue in lung cancer. This sample's RNA came from whole unsorted tissue. This non-tumor lung sample came from over 3 cm beyond the tumor edge. V dropped 0 bases and J dropped 4; count of bases not matched to a gene: 6. This CDR3 is 14 amino acids long. CDR1 is GTSNPN, CDR2 SVGIG, per germline (reference sequence). TCRbeta libraries were built with three rounds of nested PCR, modified from ARM-PCR. Using its own MiXCR run on the multiplex PCR reads, TCRdb lists one record per CDR3 protein. The data contain about 110,000 distinct CDR3 sequences, about 61% of them singletons.

The specimen sequenced was distant non-tumor lung tissue. V and J are TRBV30 and TRBJ2-7; 7 bases agree with TRBD1. This clonotype originated in a man aged 55 to 70 with non-small cell lung cancer. CDR3 sequence (DNA): TGTGCCTGGAGTGTACGGGACAGAGTATACGAGCAGTACTTC. It yields the protein CAWSVRDRVYEQYF.